The 14 T cell receptor beta chains in this list originate from one sample, sequenced in a study of somatic mutations in cytotoxic T cells in rheumatoid arthritis. Measured with immunoSEQ multiplex PCR; TCRdb has only the in-frame clones, and not every one. The data contain about 16,000 clones, roughly 86% of them singletons. Sequenced input: CD8+ T cells sorted from blood. The source of these receptors is a woman aged 45 to 65 with rheumatoid arthritis.

V is TRBV7-9 and J is TRBJ2-3; 11 bases map to TRBD2. CDR3 length: 15 amino acids. Unmatched junction bases numbered 2, after V lost 5 bases and J lost 1 base. Germline CDR1 and CDR2: SEHNR and FQNEAQ (reference sequence). The CDR3 DNA follows: TGTGCCAGCAGCACGACTAGCGGGGGCACAGATACGCAGTATTTT. It codes for CASSTTSGGTDTQYF.

The chain couples TRBV5-5 to TRBJ2-1; D may be TRBD2 (6 bases). The CDR3 covers 14 residues. CDR1 and CDR2 from the germline V gene are SGHKS and YYEKEE (reference sequence). The V gene lost 2 bases and the J gene lost 6 bases, with 12 bases spanning the gap. In DNA form, the CDR3 reads TGTGCCAGCAGCTTCGTACTGGGAGGCAATGAGCAGTTCTTC. Encoded protein: CASSFVLGGNEQFF.

The gene calls are TRBV5-4 and TRBJ1-1; no definite D call. The CDR3 sequence is 13 residues long. The V gene's germline CDR1 is SGHNT and CDR2 YYREEE (reference sequence). V was cut by 2 bases and J by 7 bases, with 12 bases left in between. The CDR3 nucleotides read TGTGCCAGCAGCTTAGGCCCAAACCGTGAAGCTTTCTTT. Amino acid sequence: CASSLGPNREAFF.

This chain joins TRBV28 and TRBJ1-1; D is undetermined. CDR1 is MDHEN and CDR2 is SYDVKM in the germline V gene. The ends were cut back, 7 bases at V and 2 bases at J, with 14 bases in the middle. This CDR3 is built from 14 residues. This CDR3 is CASIGSPDNTEAFF. CDR3 nucleotide sequence: TGTGCCAGCATCGGATCTCCAGACAACACTGAAGCTTTCTTT.

The chain has TRBV7-3 and TRBJ2-2, with TRBD2 identical over 9 bases. V dropped 5 bases and J dropped 1; count of bases not matched to a gene: 2. The CDR3 sequence is 15 residues long. The V gene's germline CDR1 is SGHTA and CDR2 FQGTGA. The CDR3 DNA follows: TGTGCCAGCAGCCCGACTAGCGGGAACACCGGGGAGCTGTTTTTT. Its translation: CASSPTSGNTGELFF.

This sequence joins TRBV11-2 and TRBJ1-5; TRBD1 might be the D (5 bases). This CDR3 has 15 residues. V shed 3 bases and J shed 5 bases, with 14 bases lying between them. The germline V gene has CDR1 SGHAT and CDR2 FQNNGV. The CDR3 spells CASSLGRGAHQPQHF. CDR3 bases: TGTGCCAGCAGCTTGGGGCGAGGGGCCCATCAGCCCCAGCATTTT.

The chain links TRBV10-3 to TRBJ2-7; the D is unclear. Trimming took 3 bases from V and 6 from J, leaving 9 bases between them. From germline, CDR1 is ENHRY and CDR2 SYGVKD. The CDR3 contains 12 residues. The CDR3 bases are TGTGCCATCAGTGACCCCCCGGGCGAGCAGTACTTC. Translation: CAISDPPGEQYF.

This clone was picked up one time. Here the CDR3 reads CASSFDSNNEQFF. The CDR3 nucleotides read TGTGCCAGCAGTTTCGACAGTAACAATGAGCAGTTCTTC. The V and J genes are TRBV27 and TRBJ2-1; maybe TRBD1 (5 bases). Trimming left V 3 bases short and J 5 bases short, with 8 bases between. The CDR3 consists of 13 residues. Germline-derived CDR1 and CDR2 are MNHEY and SMNVEV (reference sequence).

This chain joins TRBV15 and TRBJ2-2; a possible D gene is TRBD1 (5 bases). The CDR3 loop spans 16 amino acids. V shed 5 bases and J shed 2 bases, with 15 bases lying between them. The germline CDR1 and CDR2 sequences are LNHNV and YYDKDF (reference sequence). CDR3 in amino acids: CATSGAGRPNTGELFF. The CDR3 DNA reads TGTGCCACCAGCGGGGCTGGGCGGCCTAACACCGGGGAGCTGTTTTTT. Full variable domain (outside the CDR3, taken from reference TRBV15 and TRBJ2-2): DAMVIQNPRYQVTQFGKPVTLSCSQTLNHNVMYWYQQKSSQAPKLLFHYYDKDFNNEADTPDNFQSRRPNTSFCFLDIRSPGLGDTAMYLCATSGAGRPNTGELFFGEGSRLTVL.

This clone was recorded once. The V gene is TRBV29-1, the J gene TRBJ2-1; no definite D call. The CDR3 covers 13 residues. Trimming took off 2 bases at V and 7 bases at J, with 12 bases between the two ends. Germline-derived CDR1 and CDR2 are SQVTM and ANQGSEA. CDR3 sequence reads: CSVEKVSYNEQFF. The CDR3 DNA is TGCAGCGTTGAAAAGGTTTCTTATAATGAGCAGTTCTTC.

The rearrangement links TRBV19 to TRBJ2-2; possibly TRBD1 for D (6 bases). Germline CDR1 and CDR2: LNHDA and SQIVND (reference sequence). Trimming pared 4 bases from V and 1 base from J, leaving 10 bases between. This CDR3 spans 15 amino acids. CDR3 coding DNA: TGTGCCAGTAGTAGGGACACCGGGAACACCGGGGAGCTGTTTTTT. Translated: CASSRDTGNTGELFF.

This chain links TRBV9 with TRBJ2-5, with 9 bases lining up with TRBD2. The CDR3 extends over 15 amino acids. The V gene's germline CDR1 is SGDLS and CDR2 YYNGEE. The ends lost 5 bases at V and 0 bases at J; junction bases unmatched: 5. The DNA of the CDR3 is TGTGCCAGCAGTCTTAGCGGGAGCCACCAAGAGACCCAGTACTTC. Residues: CASSLSGSHQETQYF.

This sequence joins TRBV27 and TRBJ1-2, with 10 positions matching TRBD1. Germline assignment: CDR1 MNHEY and CDR2 SMNVEV (reference sequence). The CDR3 is 13 residues long. J lost 7 bases, V lost 6 bases, and 5 bases had no gene match. The CDR3 sequence: CASSTWTGGGYTF. In nucleotides, the CDR3 is TGTGCCAGCAGCACCTGGACAGGGGGTGGCTACACCTTC.

The chain recombines TRBV5-4 with TRBJ2-7, with TRBD1 matching over 7 bases. The CDR3 contains 13 residues. The germline CDR1 and CDR2 sequences are SGHNT and YYREEE (reference sequence). V was pared by 4 bases and J by 4 bases, with 5 bases of the junction left unmatched. CDR3 sequence: CASSLGTEYEQYF. CDR3 nucleotide sequence: TGTGCCAGCAGCCTCGGGACAGAATACGAGCAGTACTTC.